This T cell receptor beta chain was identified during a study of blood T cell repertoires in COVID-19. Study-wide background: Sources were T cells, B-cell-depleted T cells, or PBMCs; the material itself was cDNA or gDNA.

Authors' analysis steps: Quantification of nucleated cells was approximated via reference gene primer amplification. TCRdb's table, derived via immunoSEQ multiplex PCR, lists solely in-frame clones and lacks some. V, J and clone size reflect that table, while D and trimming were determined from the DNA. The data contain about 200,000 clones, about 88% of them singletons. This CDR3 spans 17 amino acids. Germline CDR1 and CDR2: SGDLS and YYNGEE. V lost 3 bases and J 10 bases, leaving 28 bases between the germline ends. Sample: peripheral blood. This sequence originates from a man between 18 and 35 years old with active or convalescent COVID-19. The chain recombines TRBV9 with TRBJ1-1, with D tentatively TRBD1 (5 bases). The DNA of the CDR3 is TGTGCCAGCAGCGGTTCGACTGGTGAGGACACCATTCCCGGAGCTTTCTTT. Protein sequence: CASSGSTGEDTIPGAFF.